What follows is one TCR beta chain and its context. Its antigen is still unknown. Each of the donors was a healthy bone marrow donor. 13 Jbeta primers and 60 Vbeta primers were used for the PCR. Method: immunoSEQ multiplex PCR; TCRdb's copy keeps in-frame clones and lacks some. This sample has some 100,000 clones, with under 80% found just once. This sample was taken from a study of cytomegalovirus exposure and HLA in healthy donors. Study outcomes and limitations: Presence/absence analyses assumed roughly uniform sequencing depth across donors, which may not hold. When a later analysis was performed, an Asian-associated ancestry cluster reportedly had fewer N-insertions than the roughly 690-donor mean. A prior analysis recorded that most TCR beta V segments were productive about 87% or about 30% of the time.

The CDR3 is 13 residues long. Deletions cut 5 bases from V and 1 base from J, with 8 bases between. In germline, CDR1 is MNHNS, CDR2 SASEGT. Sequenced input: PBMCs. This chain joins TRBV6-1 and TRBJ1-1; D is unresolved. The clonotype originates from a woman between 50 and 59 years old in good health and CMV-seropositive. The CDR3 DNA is TGTGCCAGCAGTATGGCTGGGAACACTGAAGCTTTCTTT. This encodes CASSMAGNTEAFF.